This entry lists 15 T cell receptor beta chains sequenced from one sample in a study of control samples from healthy donors and cancer patients. The data were produced by immunoSEQ multiplex PCR, yet TCRdb's version contains in-frame clones alone and is incomplete. The sample holds over 100,000 clones, about nine tenths seen once. The sequenced sample consisted of blood. The receptors derive from a human donor in good health. The donor label of this sample is uncertain.

The chain combines TRBV27 with TRBJ2-1; unclear D gene. This CDR3 is built from 15 residues. V was shortened by 6 bases and J by 0 bases, with 12 bases between the two germline ends. Germline CDR1 and CDR2: MNHEY and SMNVEV (reference sequence). This chain's CDR3 is CASRFELSSYNEQFF. CDR3 bases: TGTGCCAGCAGGTTCGAACTCAGCTCCTACAATGAGCAGTTCTTC.

The V and J genes are TRBV7-9 and TRBJ1-5; a weak D match, TRBD1 (5 bases). Germline V gene sequence: CDR1 SEHNR, CDR2 FQNEAQ (reference sequence). V lost 5 bases and J lost 4, with 15 bases in between. There are 15 residues in the CDR3. CDR3 sequence: CASSHYGGLNQPQHF. In DNA, the CDR3 is TGTGCCAGCAGCCATTACGGGGGTTTAAATCAGCCCCAGCATTTT.

This clone was detected only once. The chain joins TRBV4-2 to TRBJ1-2; D remains unclear. The CDR3 contains 17 residues. V was pared by 0 bases and J by 0 bases, with 14 bases between. CDR1 LGHNA and CDR2 YNFKEQ come from the germline V gene. CDR3 amino acids: CASSQDLNPGANYGYTF. The CDR3, as DNA: TGTGCCAGCAGCCAAGATCTAAATCCGGGAGCTAACTATGGCTACACCTTC.

V and J are TRBV7-9 and TRBJ2-1; D unclear. Germline V gives CDR1 SEHNR, CDR2 FQNEAQ (reference sequence). The V and J ends lost 5 bases and 6 bases respectively, with 17 bases between them. This CDR3 spans 15 amino acids. CDR3 sequence reads: CASSGRATFFNEQFF. The CDR3 DNA reads TGTGCCAGCAGCGGCCGGGCGACCTTTTTCAATGAGCAGTTCTTC.

This rearrangement joins TRBV6-4 to TRBJ1-5; D might be TRBD1 (5 bases). This CDR3 has 14 residues. V gave up 0 bases and J gave up 2 bases, with 5 bases separating them. CDR1 is MRHNA, CDR2 SNTAGT, per germline. DNA for the CDR3: TGTGCCAGCAGTGACTCAGGGGGCAATCAGCCCCAGCATTTT. It specifies CASSDSGGNQPQHF.

The rearrangement joins TRBV28 to TRBJ1-4, with 9 positions matching TRBD1. The CDR3 consists of 15 residues. The J segment lost 8 bases and the V segment lost 5 bases, leaving 9 bases of the junction unmatched. The germline V gene has CDR1 MDHEN and CDR2 SYDVKM. CDR3 nucleotide sequence: TGTGCCAGCAGTCCTCCGGGACAGGGTGACGAAAAACTGTTTTTT. Translating it yields CASSPPGQGDEKLFF.

The CDR3 DNA follows: TGTGCCAGCAGTCCGGACGGGCCTTTGGACGTGGCTTTCTTT. It codes for CASSPDGPLDVAFF. The V and J genes are TRBV6-5 and TRBJ1-1; D gene uncertain. The CDR3 contains 14 residues. V lost 5 bases and J 11 bases, leaving 21 bases between the germline ends. The germline CDR1 and CDR2 sequences are MNHEY and SVGAGI.

The chain links TRBV20-1 to TRBJ1-1; unclear D gene. Trimming left V 3 bases short and J 11 bases short, with 16 bases between. Germline CDR1 DFQATT, CDR2 SNEGSKA (reference sequence). This CDR3 spans 12 amino acids. The CDR3 DNA follows: TGCAGTGCTAGTTACCAGACCGACAAGGCTTTCTTT. It specifies CSASYQTDKAFF.

This clone was recorded only once. J is TRBJ1-6 and V is TRBV7-2, with TRBD1 matching 7 bases. The germline CDR1 and CDR2 sequences are SGHTA and FQGNSA. The CDR3 length is 15 residues. With 4 bases clipped from V and 7 bases from J, the junction kept 7 bases outside the gene matches. This CDR3 reads CASSSPDRSNSPLHF. CDR3 in DNA: TGTGCCAGCAGCTCCCCGGACAGGTCAAATTCACCCCTCCACTTT.

This chain uses TRBV30 with TRBJ1-2; D ambiguous. CDR1 and CDR2 (germline): GTSNPN, SVGIG (reference sequence). The germline V and J ends were trimmed by 5 bases and 3 bases, with 13 bases remaining between them. The length of the CDR3 is 13 residues. This CDR3 reads CAWDTDNHYGYTF. The CDR3 DNA sequence: TGTGCCTGGGATACAGACAACCACTATGGCTACACCTTC.

The chain couples TRBV5-4 to TRBJ2-5; 10 bases are shared with TRBD2. Germline V gives CDR1 SGHNT, CDR2 YYREEE (reference sequence). The V and J ends lost 4 bases and 5 bases, in that order; junction bases with no gene match: 8. The CDR3 spans 15 residues. CDR3 DNA: TGTGCCAGCAGCAAACAGCGGGGGGGCGCCGAGACCCAGTACTTC. It codes for CASSKQRGGAETQYF.

This chain uses TRBV19 with TRBJ1-5; 8 bases are a match to TRBD1. V lost 8 bases to trimming and J lost 4 bases; unmatched junction nucleotides: 1. CDR3 length: 12 amino acids. Germline V CDR1 and CDR2: LNHDA, SQIVND (reference sequence). The CDR3 reads CASWTGNQPQHF. The CDR3 DNA reads as TGTGCCAGTTGGACAGGGAATCAGCCCCAGCATTTT.

The rearrangement joins TRBV24-1 to TRBJ2-2; possible D gene TRBD1, 6 bases. This CDR3 comprises 17 residues. Germline V gene data show CDR1 as KGHDR and CDR2 as SFDVKD. V lost 3 bases to trimming and J lost 1 base, with 14 bases between them. CDR3 nucleotides: TGTGCCACCAGTGATGAACAGGGACACAGGAACACCGGGGAGCTGTTTTTT. It encodes CATSDEQGHRNTGELFF.

DNA for the CDR3: TGTGCCAGCTCACCACTCGGAGTAAATGAGCAGTTCTTC. It is translated as CASSPLGVNEQFF. This chain uses TRBV18 with TRBJ2-1, with no clear D. This CDR3 is 13 amino acids long. Trimming removed 1 base at V and 7 bases at J, with 8 bases between. Germline CDR1 is KGHSH and CDR2 is LQKENI.

V gene TRBV24-1 combines with J gene TRBJ2-1; either TRBD1 or TRBD2 may fit D (5 bases each). Trimming removed 4 bases at V and 10 bases at J, with 19 bases between. The germline gives CDR1 KGHDR, CDR2 SFDVKD. There are 15 residues in the CDR3. The CDR3: CATSDPSGQALEQFF. CDR3 DNA: TGTGCCACCAGTGACCCGTCGGGGCAAGCCTTAGAGCAGTTCTTC.